This TCR beta chain was recovered during a study of metastatic and nonmetastatic thyroid tumors. Study results and limitations: Across blood and tumor, TCR beta diversity in malignant thyroid tumors was reportedly significantly higher than in benign nodules.

Thyroid surgery was preceded by no treatment in any patient. TCRdb reprocessed the PCR reads via MiXCR. Counted here are 24,000 or so clones, roughly 23% occurring once; the ten biggest clones make up around 7.6%. In the case of this clone: Its target is not known.

J gave up 4 bases and V 10 bases, and 19 bases lay outside the gene matches. The V gene's germline CDR1 is MNHNS and CDR2 SASEGT. This CDR3 spans 16 amino acids. The chain joins TRBV6-1 to TRBJ2-7, with 7 bases aligning to TRBD1. This clonotype was obtained from a female donor with papillary thyroid cancer or a benign thyroid nodule (not recorded which). Some clones in this sample may be carry-over from other donors' samples. Input material: blood. The chain's CDR3 is CATSERHRGGMYEQYF. CDR3 in DNA: TGTGCCACCTCCGAACGCCACAGGGGTGGAATGTACGAGCAGTACTTC.